These T cell receptor beta chains were read from a single sample in a study of tumor-infiltrating lymphocytes in primary liver carcinoma. TCRdb fed the multiplex PCR reads into MiXCR, producing one record per CDR3 protein. Among hundreds of thousands of distinct CDR3 sequences listed, about three fifths were seen once. The material sequenced was peripheral blood. These receptors were taken from a woman aged 25 to 39 with primary liver carcinoma and hepatitis B virus infection. CDR3s leave out the opening cysteine and the closing phenylalanine or tryptophan. The D gene is left open where the match is weak.

D gene	V gene	J gene	CDR3 protein
.	TRBV11-2	TRBJ2-3	ASSFGRRLGDTQY
TRBD1	TRBV24-1	TRBJ2-2	ATSDQTRGLRTGELF
TRBD2	TRBV11-2	TRBJ2-1	ASSLEYGTSGKNEQF
.	TRBV5-1	TRBJ2-6	ASSLAPVGANVLT
TRBD1	TRBV28	TRBJ2-7	ASGILPGTANSYEQY
.	TRBV6-2/TRBV6-3	TRBJ2-3	ASTEMAGTDTQY
.	TRBV6-2/TRBV6-3	TRBJ1-5	ASSYLDSNQPQH
.	TRBV6-5	TRBJ2-5	ATGGGGSGEEIQY
.	TRBV30	TRBJ1-1	AWSVGISNTEAF
.	TRBV30	TRBJ1-2	AWGGRTGYGYT
.	TRBV11-3	TRBJ2-7	ASSSSGVGGYEQY
.	TRBV4-1	TRBJ2-7	ASSQDPEYEQY
TRBD2	TRBV4-1	TRBJ2-3	ASSQGTSGRGTDTQY
.	TRBV12-3/TRBV12-4	TRBJ2-7	ASSLRGYEQY
TRBD1	TRBV29-1	TRBJ2-7	SVLRQGGYEQY
.	TRBV6-5	TRBJ2-2	VSCVRPVNTGELF
.	TRBV29-1	TRBJ1-5	SVEVAGPGEPQH
TRBD1	TRBV13	TRBJ2-7	ASRVRGTVEQY
.	TRBV11-3	TRBJ2-5	AISPGTFWSEETQY
TRBD2	TRBV29-1	TRBJ2-5	SVERAGGRETQY
.	TRBV11-2	TRBJ2-7	ASSFDGPAHEQY
TRBD2	TRBV4-2	TRBJ2-3	ASTPLAGDTDTQY
TRBD2	TRBV5-5	TRBJ2-1	ASSLARAGGPYNEQF
TRBD2	TRBV4-2	TRBJ2-1	ASSQDVGGRVQF
.	TRBV7-9	TRBJ1-4	ASGQTGTEDEKLF
.	TRBV12-3/TRBV12-4	TRBJ1-1	ASRPDTHTDAF
.	TRBV5-6	TRBJ1-4	ASSLAWPTEKLF
.	TRBV11-1	TRBJ2-5	ASSIQETQH